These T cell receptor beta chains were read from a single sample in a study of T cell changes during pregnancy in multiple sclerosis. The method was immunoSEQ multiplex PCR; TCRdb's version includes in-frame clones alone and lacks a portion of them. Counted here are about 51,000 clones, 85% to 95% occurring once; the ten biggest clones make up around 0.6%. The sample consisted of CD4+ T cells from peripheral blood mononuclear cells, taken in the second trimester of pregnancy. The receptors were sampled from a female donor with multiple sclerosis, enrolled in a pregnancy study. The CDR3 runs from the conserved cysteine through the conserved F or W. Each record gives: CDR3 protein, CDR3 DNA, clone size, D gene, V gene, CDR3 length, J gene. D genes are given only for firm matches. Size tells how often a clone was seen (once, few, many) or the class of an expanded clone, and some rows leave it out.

CDR3aa: CASSYRGGFMNTEAFF; CDR3nt: TGTGCCAGCAGTTATCGCGGGGGGTTCATGAACACTGAAGCTTTCTTT; abundance: .; d_gene: .; v_gene: TRBV6-5; len: 16; j_gene: TRBJ1-1
CDR3aa: CASSQDLRMGLRNTQYF; CDR3nt: TGTGCCAGCAGCCAAGATTTGCGGATGGGTCTTCGAAATACGCAGTATTTT; abundance: .; d_gene: .; v_gene: TRBV4-2; len: 17; j_gene: TRBJ2-3
CDR3aa: CASRLAGAGETQYF; CDR3nt: TGTGCCAGCAGACTAGCGGGGGCTGGGGAGACCCAGTACTTC; abundance: .; d_gene: TRBD2; v_gene: TRBV6-1; len: 14; j_gene: TRBJ2-5
CDR3aa: CASSETYRANSYNSPLHF; CDR3nt: TGTGCCAGCAGTGAAACCTACAGGGCTAACTCCTATAATTCACCCCTCCACTTT; abundance: .; d_gene: .; v_gene: TRBV2; len: 18; j_gene: TRBJ1-6
CDR3aa: CASSLGQLYEQYF; CDR3nt: TGTGCCAGCAGCTTAGGACAGCTCTACGAGCAGTACTTC; abundance: .; d_gene: .; v_gene: TRBV7-9; len: 13; j_gene: TRBJ2-7
CDR3aa: CASSQDLDRGLTPDTQYF; CDR3nt: TGCGCCAGCAGCCAAGATCTCGACAGGGGCCTGACCCCAGATACGCAGTATTTT; abundance: .; d_gene: TRBD1; v_gene: TRBV4-3; len: 18; j_gene: TRBJ2-3
CDR3aa: CASTMWGINQPQHF; CDR3nt: TGTGCCAGCACCATGTGGGGCATCAATCAGCCCCAGCATTTT; abundance: .; d_gene: .; v_gene: TRBV6-1; len: 14; j_gene: TRBJ1-5
CDR3aa: CASSLEGGTGGIGNQPQHF; CDR3nt: TGCGCCAGCAGCTTGGAAGGAGGGACAGGGGGCATCGGCAATCAGCCCCAGCATTTT; abundance: once; d_gene: TRBD1; v_gene: TRBV5-1; len: 19; j_gene: TRBJ1-5
CDR3aa: CASSLMGRAATEAFF; CDR3nt: TGTGCCAGCAGCTTGATGGGCAGGGCGGCCACTGAAGCTTTCTTT; abundance: .; d_gene: .; v_gene: TRBV5-4; len: 15; j_gene: TRBJ1-1
CDR3aa: CASSQARGSPLHF; CDR3nt: TGCGCCAGCAGCCAAGCGCGGGGCTCACCCCTCCACTTT; abundance: .; d_gene: .; v_gene: TRBV4-1; len: 13; j_gene: TRBJ1-6
CDR3aa: CASSSHGGEQFF; CDR3nt: TGTGCCAGCAGTTCTCACGGGGGTGAGCAGTTCTTC; abundance: .; d_gene: .; v_gene: TRBV7-3; len: 12; j_gene: TRBJ2-1
CDR3aa: CASSQDYGRDCHF; CDR3nt: TGCGCCAGCAGCCAAGACTATGGCAGGGACTGCCATTTT; abundance: .; d_gene: .; v_gene: TRBV4-1; len: 13; j_gene: TRBJ1-5
CDR3aa: CASSPTGGETQYF; CDR3nt: TGTGCCAGCAGCCCGACAGGGGGAGAGACCCAGTACTTC; abundance: once; d_gene: TRBD1; v_gene: TRBV5-4; len: 13; j_gene: TRBJ2-5
CDR3aa: CAISSSGGTDTQYF; CDR3nt: TGTGCCATCTCCTCTAGCGGGGGCACAGATACGCAGTATTTT; abundance: .; d_gene: TRBD2; v_gene: TRBV10-3; len: 14; j_gene: TRBJ2-3
CDR3aa: CASSLGQTPNEKLFF; CDR3nt: TGTGCCAGCAGCTTAGGACAGACACCGAATGAAAAACTGTTTTTT; abundance: .; d_gene: .; v_gene: TRBV7-2; len: 15; j_gene: TRBJ1-4